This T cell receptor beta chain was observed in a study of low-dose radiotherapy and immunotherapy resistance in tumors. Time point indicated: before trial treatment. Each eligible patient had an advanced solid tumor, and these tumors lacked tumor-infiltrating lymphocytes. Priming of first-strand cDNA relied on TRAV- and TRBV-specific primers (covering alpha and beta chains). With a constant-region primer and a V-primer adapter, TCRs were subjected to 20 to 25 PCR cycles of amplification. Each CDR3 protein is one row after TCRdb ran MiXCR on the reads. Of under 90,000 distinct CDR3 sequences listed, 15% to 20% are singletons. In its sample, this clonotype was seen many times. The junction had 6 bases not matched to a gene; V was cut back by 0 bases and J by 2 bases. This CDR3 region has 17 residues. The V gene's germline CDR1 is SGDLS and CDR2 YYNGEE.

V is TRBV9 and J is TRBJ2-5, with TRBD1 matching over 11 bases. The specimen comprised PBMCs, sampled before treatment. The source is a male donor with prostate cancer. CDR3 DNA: TGTGCCAGCAGCGTAGAGACGGGACAGGGGGATCAAGAGACCCAGTACTTC. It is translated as CASSVETGQGDQETQYF.